This T cell receptor (beta chain) originates from a study of immune evolution from preneoplasia to lung adenocarcinoma. After pathologic assessment, macro-dissection selected premalignant or tumor cells for extraction. General study results and limits: Later-stage lesions seemingly showed higher T cell density and diversity than normal lung.

Profiled with immunoSEQ multiplex PCR; TCRdb holds only in-frame clones, not every one. Of more than 4,000 clones listed, around 85% are singletons. V was shortened by 5 bases and J by 5 bases, with 6 bases between the two germline ends. The CDR3 is made up of 12 amino acids. Germline CDR1 and CDR2: SGHTA and FQGTGA. Details on this clone: Its antigen is undetermined.

The source is a person aged 50-70 years with lung adenocarcinoma. Sample: FFPE minimally invasive lung adenocarcinoma tissue. The chain links TRBV7-3 to TRBJ2-2; D not resolved. The CDR3 sequence: CASSTLTGELFF. The CDR3 coding sequence is TGTGCCAGCAGCACCCTAACCGGGGAGCTGTTTTTT.